This T cell receptor (beta chain) was obtained from a study of blood T cell repertoires in COVID-19. The table lists this clone with a count of one. Additional DNA sequences in this sample encode the identical CDR3. Sequencing was performed with immunoSEQ multiplex PCR; in TCRdb, only in-frame clones are kept and a portion is missing. The sample holds tens of thousands of clones, around 86% seen once. V was clipped by 5 bases and J by 4 bases, with 11 bases between them. The CDR3 length is 14 residues. Germline-derived CDR1 and CDR2 are SGHTA and FQGTGA. The sequencing sample was made of peripheral blood. The chain links TRBV7-3 to TRBJ2-2; maybe TRBD2 (5 bases). This clonotype originated in a man aged 45-65 years with active COVID-19. DNA for the CDR3: TGTGCCAGCAGCCTACTGGCGGGCACCGGGGAGCTGTTTTTT. Translated: CASSLLAGTGELFF.